Each of the 27 T cell receptor beta chains below was sequenced from the same sample in a study of shared clonotypes between healthy human individuals. Sequencing was performed with immunoSEQ multiplex PCR; in TCRdb, only in-frame clones are kept and a portion is missing. In the table there are about 580,000 clones, roughly 98% of which are singletons. Naive CD8 isolation took CD45RO-negative cells positively selected for CCR7 and excluded terminally differentiated effector memory CD45RA+ cells. Sequenced material: naive CD8+ T cells sorted from blood. The receptors were sampled from a man aged 25 to 40 in good health.

The CDR3 sequence is CAISEPFGNTGGETQYF. The CDR3 DNA follows: TGTGCCATCAGTGAGCCATTTGGCAACACAGGAGGAGAGACCCAGTACTTC. V usage is TRBV10-3 and J usage is TRBJ2-5; D might be TRBD1 or TRBD2, each matching 5 bases. V lost 2 bases and J 4 bases, leaving 20 bases between the germline ends. Per germline, CDR1 ENHRY and CDR2 SYGVKD. The CDR3 contains 17 residues.

The chain is built from TRBV9 and TRBJ2-5, with 7 positions matching TRBD1. The V segment lost 4 bases and the J segment 4 bases; nucleotides outside the gene matches: 10. The CDR3 spans 15 residues. Per germline, CDR1 SGDLS and CDR2 YYNGEE. CDR3 loop: CASSPRGGQRETQYF. CDR3 in DNA: TGTGCCAGCAGCCCACGTGGGGGACAGAGAGAGACCCAGTACTTC.

This chain joins TRBV30 and TRBJ2-5; D may be TRBD2 (7 bases). CDR1 and CDR2 (germline): GTSNPN, SVGIG (reference sequence). CDR3 size: 16 residues. The V and J ends lost 0 bases and 4 bases respectively, with 18 bases between them. In nucleotides, the CDR3 is TGTGCCTGGAGTGTTGGGGGGGGCGTCCGACCAGAGACCCAGTACTTC. Translated: CAWSVGGGVRPETQYF. The full variable domain, its missing parts supplied by reference TRBV30 and TRBJ2-5, is SQTIHQWPATLVQPVGSPLSLECTVEGTSNPNLYWYRQAAGRGLQLLFYSVGIGQISSEVPQNLSASRPQDRQFILSSKKLLLSDSGFYLCAWSVGGGVRPETQYFGPGTRLLVL.

V usage is TRBV9 and J usage is TRBJ2-7; D could derive from TRBD1 or TRBD2 (5 bases each). V dropped 2 bases and J dropped 2 bases, with 17 bases sitting between them. From germline, CDR1 is SGDLS and CDR2 YYNGEE. The CDR3 length is 16 residues. The CDR3 region is CASSVSGQGETYEQYF. The CDR3 region has the DNA TGTGCCAGCAGCGTTTCAGGGCAGGGAGAAACCTACGAGCAGTACTTC.

The chain is built from TRBV4-1 and TRBJ2-7; D unclear. Germline V lookup: CDR1 MGHRA, CDR2 YSYEKL. V gave up 2 bases and J gave up 7 bases, with 12 bases separating them. CDR3 length: 13 amino acids. The CDR3 reads CASSQTVGLEQYF. The CDR3 nucleotides are TGCGCCAGCAGCCAAACGGTCGGGCTGGAGCAGTACTTC.

The rearrangement uses TRBV18 and TRBJ2-1, with 9 nucleotides matching TRBD1. This CDR3 is 15 amino acids long. From germline, CDR1 is KGHSH and CDR2 LQKENI. Unmatched junction bases numbered 5, after V lost 0 bases and J lost 8 bases. The CDR3 spells CASSPPTGGIDEQFF. Here the CDR3 DNA reads TGTGCCAGCTCACCACCTACAGGGGGCATCGATGAGCAGTTCTTC.

This chain links TRBV7-9 with TRBJ2-2; 13 bases match TRBD2. Trimming cost V 5 bases and J 5 bases; bases outside gene matches: 5. This CDR3 spans 16 amino acids. CDR1 SEHNR and CDR2 FQNEAQ come from the germline V gene (reference sequence). This CDR3 is CASSTGLAGETGELFF. CDR3 nucleotide sequence: TGTGCCAGCAGCACAGGACTAGCGGGAGAAACCGGGGAGCTGTTTTTT.

The V gene is TRBV7-9, the J gene TRBJ2-7; 9 bases are a match to TRBD2. Trimming took 5 bases from V and 4 from J; bases not matched to a gene: 9. Germline CDR1 is SEHNR and CDR2 is FQNEAQ (reference sequence). CDR3 size: 15 residues. The CDR3 nucleotides read TGTGCCAGCAGCGATCCTCTAGCGGGACATTACGAGCAGTACTTC. This translates into CASSDPLAGHYEQYF. Drawing the rest from reference TRBV7-9 and TRBJ2-7, the complete variable domain is DTGVSQNPRHKITKRGQNVTFRCDPISEHNRLYWYRQTLGQGPEFLTYFQNEAQLEKSRLLSDRFSAERPKGSFSTLEIQRTEQGDSAMYLCASSDPLAGHYEQYFGPGTRLTVT.

The chain combines TRBV6-1 with TRBJ1-3, with D maybe TRBD1 (5 bases). V gave up 7 bases and J gave up 8 bases, with 18 bases separating them. This CDR3 is built from 14 residues. Germline V lookup: CDR1 MNHNS, CDR2 SASEGT. CDR3: CASTEGGVIDTIYF. The CDR3 bases are TGTGCCAGCACCGAAGGAGGGGTAATTGACACCATATATTTT.

The rearrangement joins TRBV13 to TRBJ2-7; TRBD2 might be the D (6 bases). CDR3 size: 16 residues. In germline, CDR1 is PRHDT, CDR2 FYEKMQ (reference sequence). Deletions cut 5 bases from V and 3 bases from J, with 20 bases between. CDR3 DNA: TGTGCCAGCAGCGTAACTTCTAGCGACCGAAACTACGAGCAGTACTTC. The encoded protein is CASSVTSSDRNYEQYF. Full variable domain (outside the CDR3, taken from reference TRBV13 and TRBJ2-7): AAGVIQSPRHLIKEKRETATLKCYPIPRHDTVYWYQQGPGQDPQFLISFYEKMQSDKGSIPDRFSAQQFSDYHSELNMSSLELGDSALYFCASSVTSSDRNYEQYFGPGTRLTVT.

Regarding this clone: The sample carries other DNA sequences with the same CDR3. The chain employs TRBV20-1 and TRBJ1-1; D unclear. This CDR3 region has 10 residues. Trimming pared 5 bases from V and 0 bases from J, leaving 1 base between. Germline lookup yields CDR1 DFQATT and CDR2 SNEGSKA (reference sequence). The DNA of the CDR3 is TGCAGTGCTGTGAACACTGAAGCTTTCTTT. Its protein is CSAVNTEAFF.

The chain has TRBV6-5 and TRBJ2-7; 7 nucleotides agree with TRBD1. The CDR3 runs 14 residues. The germline CDR1 and CDR2 sequences are MNHEY and SVGAGI. V dropped 5 bases and J dropped 0; count of bases not matched to a gene: 4. CDR3 in DNA: TGTGCCAGCAGTGGACAGGCCCTCTCCTACGAGCAGTACTTC. This encodes CASSGQALSYEQYF.

The chain employs TRBV2 and TRBJ2-1; D unclear. Trimming took off 7 bases at V and 9 bases at J, with 13 bases between the two ends. The germline gives CDR1 SNHLY, CDR2 FYNNEI. The CDR3 extends over 12 amino acids. This CDR3 reads CASKGRVFEQFF. In DNA, the CDR3 is TGTGCCAGCAAGGGTAGGGTCTTTGAGCAGTTCTTC.

The CDR3 spells CSVLPSGAPYEQYF. The CDR3 DNA reads TGCAGCGTTCTTCCTAGCGGGGCCCCCTACGAGCAGTACTTC. V and J are TRBV29-1 and TRBJ2-7, with 9 bases identical to TRBD2. Germline CDR1 reads SQVTM; CDR2 reads ANQGSEA. The CDR3 spans 14 residues. Losses at the gene ends were 5 bases for V and 2 bases for J; bases not matched to a gene: 7.

The chain has TRBV4-3 and TRBJ2-1; D gene uncertain. The CDR3 sequence is 13 residues long. The germline V gene encodes CDR1 LGHNA and CDR2 YSLEER. Trimming took off 4 bases at V and 5 bases at J, with 9 bases between the two ends. CDR3 sequence: CASSLGFHNEQFF. The CDR3 bases are TGCGCCAGCAGCCTCGGATTCCACAATGAGCAGTTCTTC.

This chain links TRBV7-9 with TRBJ2-1, with 8 bases lining up with TRBD2. The CDR3 contains 15 residues. Germline V gives CDR1 SEHNR, CDR2 FQNEAQ (reference sequence). V shed 7 bases, J shed 0 bases, and the junction held 5 bases outside the gene matches. CDR3 nucleotides: TGTGCCAGCATGGCGAGCGGGAGCTCCTACAATGAGCAGTTCTTC. Translation: CASMASGSSYNEQFF.

The gene calls are TRBV5-6 and TRBJ2-2, with no clear D. There are 14 residues in the CDR3. Between the trimmed V and J ends, which lost 4 bases and 4 bases, there was a span of 11 bases. Germline CDR1 is SGHDT and CDR2 is YYEEEE. The CDR3 loop reads CASSPPASTGELFF. DNA for the CDR3: TGTGCCAGCAGCCCGCCGGCAAGCACCGGGGAGCTGTTTTTT.

This chain links TRBV19 with TRBJ2-1; 7 positions agree with TRBD2. Germline V gene lookup returns CDR1 LNHDA and CDR2 SQIVND (reference sequence). V lost 1 base to trimming and J lost 7 bases; unmatched junction nucleotides: 7. CDR3 length equals 15 residues. The CDR3 DNA follows: TGTGCCAGTAGTATAGGGGCGGGAGTCGGGAATGAGCAGTTCTTC. This codes for CASSIGAGVGNEQFF.

The gene calls are TRBV5-1 and TRBJ2-1; 7 nucleotides align to TRBD1. The CDR3 runs to 16 residues. Germline V gene data show CDR1 as SGHRS and CDR2 as YFSETQ. Unmatched junction bases numbered 9, after V lost 2 bases and J lost 4 bases. CDR3 DNA sequence: TGCGCCAGCAGCTTACCCCGGGACAGCTCTTACAATGAGCAGTTCTTC. Translating it yields CASSLPRDSSYNEQFF. Full variable domain (outside the CDR3, taken from reference TRBV5-1 and TRBJ2-1): KAGVTQTPRYLIKTRGQQVTLSCSPISGHRSVSWYQQTPGQGLQFLFEYFSETQRNKGNFPGRFSGRQFSNSRSEMNVSTLELGDSALYLCASSLPRDSSYNEQFFGPGTRLTVL.

The chain couples TRBV4-1 to TRBJ2-1; D unclear. Per germline, CDR1 MGHRA and CDR2 YSYEKL. V was shortened by 0 bases and J by 6 bases, with 6 bases between the two germline ends. The CDR3 has 13 residues. The CDR3 loop is CASSQDPGNEQFF. The CDR3 DNA sequence: TGCGCCAGCAGCCAAGATCCGGGCAATGAGCAGTTCTTC.

The genes are TRBV6-4 and TRBJ2-3; no firm D call. Germline assignment: CDR1 MRHNA and CDR2 SNTAGT. The CDR3 extends over 14 amino acids. Trimming removed 5 bases at V and 0 bases at J, with 9 bases between. The CDR3: CASSSRASTDTQYF. Written as DNA, the CDR3 is TGTGCCAGCAGTTCTCGGGCCAGCACAGATACGCAGTATTTT.

The chain carries TRBV27 and TRBJ1-5; D is unresolved. Germline V gene sequence: CDR1 MNHEY, CDR2 SMNVEV (reference sequence). The CDR3 has 13 amino acids. Trimming left V 3 bases short and J 5 bases short, with 8 bases between. The CDR3 sequence is CASSFWVDQPQHF. The CDR3 DNA follows: TGTGCCAGCAGTTTCTGGGTTGATCAGCCCCAGCATTTT.

The V gene is TRBV7-9, the J gene TRBJ1-1; D unclear. The CDR3 covers 13 residues. Trimming took off 1 base at V and 6 bases at J, with 9 bases between the two ends. Germline CDR1 SEHNR, CDR2 FQNEAQ (reference sequence). This chain's CDR3 is CASSLVNSPEAFF. The CDR3 DNA is TGTGCCAGCAGCTTAGTCAACAGTCCTGAAGCTTTCTTT.

The V call is TRBV7-2, the J call TRBJ2-7; a weak D match, TRBD2 (6 bases). Germline-derived CDR1 and CDR2 are SGHTA and FQGNSA. V lost 5 bases, J lost 5 bases, and 13 bases lay in between. This CDR3 is built from 13 residues. The CDR3 reads CASSPLALNEQYF. The CDR3 coding sequence is TGTGCCAGCAGCCCACTAGCCTTGAACGAGCAGTACTTC.

The chain joins TRBV29-1 to TRBJ2-1; 7 bases map to TRBD2. J gave up 14 bases and V 2 bases, and 6 bases lay outside the gene matches. Germline CDR1 SQVTM, CDR2 ANQGSEA. The CDR3 sequence is 11 residues long. CDR3 nucleotides: TGCAGCGTTGAATCCGGGACTACAAAGTTCTTC. As protein: CSVESGTTKFF.

This clone was recorded once. This CDR3 is CASSPGTEDNEQFF. In DNA form, the CDR3 reads TGCGCCAGCAGCCCCGGGACAGAGGACAATGAGCAGTTCTTC. This chain links TRBV4-1 with TRBJ2-1, with 7 nucleotides matching TRBD1. The CDR3 spans 14 residues. Per germline, CDR1 MGHRA and CDR2 YSYEKL. After removal of 4 bases from V and 5 bases from J, the junction contained 5 bases not matched to a gene.

The rearrangement uses TRBV5-5 and TRBJ2-7; D possibly uses TRBD1 or TRBD2 (5 bases each). The ends were cut back, 0 bases at V and 5 bases at J, with 18 bases in the middle. The CDR3 loop spans 16 amino acids. Germline CDR1 SGHKS, CDR2 YYEKEE (reference sequence). CDR3 nucleotide sequence: TGTGCCAGCAGCTTGGAATGGTCCGTATTGGGGGACGAGCAGTACTTC. Encoded protein: CASSLEWSVLGDEQYF.